Presented here are 2 T cell receptor beta chains from one specimen sequenced in a study of blood T cell repertoires in COVID-19. Data came from immunoSEQ multiplex PCR; TCRdb stores just in-frame clones and leaves some out. This repertoire shows some 200,000 clones, roughly 82% found once; its top ten account for under 15%. The sequencing sample was made of peripheral blood. The receptors derive from a human donor in a cohort sampled during active COVID-19.

V is TRBV11-2 and J is TRBJ1-1; D might be TRBD1 (5 bases). Germline CDR1 is SGHAT and CDR2 is FQNNGV. CDR3 length: 15 residues. Trimming pared 1 base from V and 1 base from J, leaving 10 bases between. The CDR3 DNA reads TGTGCCAGCAGCTTAGCCAACAGGCAGAACACTGAAGCTTTCTTT. Translation: CASSLANRQNTEAFF.

This rearrangement joins TRBV18 to TRBJ2-1; 7 positions match TRBD2. CDR1 and CDR2 from the germline V gene are KGHSH and LQKENI. The CDR3 loop spans 18 amino acids. The ends lost 3 bases at V and 6 bases at J; junction bases unmatched: 17. DNA for the CDR3: TGTGCCAGCTCACCCGTCGGGGCCGGGACTAACCCGATCAATGAGCAGTTCTTC. Encoded protein: CASSPVGAGTNPINEQFF.